Here is one T cell receptor beta chain with its context. The entry originates in a study of blood T cell repertoires in COVID-19. Study information: Sites across the United States, Italy and Spain contributed samples from acute and convalescent COVID-19. Sample material is recorded as cDNA or gDNA derived from T cells, B-cell-depleted T cells, or PBMCs.

The CDR3 extends over 14 amino acids. V gave up 5 bases and J gave up 4 bases; unmatched junction bases: 8. CDR1 and CDR2 from the germline V gene are SGHVS and FQNEAQ. Per the original data handling: It was from reference gene primer amplification that nucleated cell counts were estimated. Sequencing was performed with immunoSEQ multiplex PCR; in TCRdb, only in-frame clones are kept and a portion is missing. V and J calls and clone size follow that table, whereas D and trimming were derived from the DNA. The sample records tens of thousands of clones, about nine tenths being singletons. This clonotype was obtained from a woman of 80 years or more with active or convalescent COVID-19. This sequence joins TRBV7-8 and TRBJ2-7; 7 bases align to TRBD1. Material for sequencing was peripheral blood. CDR3 coding DNA: TGTGCCAGCAGCCCCCGGGACAGAACTTACGAGCAGTACTTC. This sequence encodes CASSPRDRTYEQYF.